The T cell receptor beta chain described here comes from a study of cytomegalovirus exposure and HLA in healthy donors. From germline, CDR1 is MDHEN and CDR2 SYDVKM. The CDR3 has 11 residues. Trimming pared 5 bases from V and 4 bases from J, leaving 3 bases between. Libraries were prepared by immunoSEQ multiplex PCR; TCRdb keeps only in-frame clonotypes and omits some of them. The sample includes about 56,000 clones, roughly 89% of them seen just once. This receptor was obtained from a woman younger than 30 in good health and CMV-seronegative. The source material was PBMCs. V gene TRBV28 combines with J gene TRBJ1-5; no clear D. As DNA, the CDR3 is TGTGCCAGCAGTCGTAATCAGCCCCAGCATTTT. This codes for CASSRNQPQHF. The full variable domain, completed using reference TRBV28 and TRBJ1-5, is DVKVTQSSRYLVKRTGEKVFLECVQDMDHENMFWYRQDPGLGLRLIYFSYDVKMKEKGDIPEGYSVSREKKERFSLILESASTNQTSMYLCASSRNQPQHFGDGTRLSIL.